The 15 T cell receptor beta chains given below trace back to one sample, sequenced in a study of CD8+ T cells in alopecia areata. Documented treatment: oral pan-JAK inhibitor, 5-10 mg twice daily. cDNA prepared by RNA extraction and subsequent reverse transcription served as the template for sequencing. The table came from immunoSEQ multiplex PCR; TCRdb's copy has only in-frame clones and leaves some out. The table lists fewer than 110,000 clones, 86% of them singletons. Sequenced here: CD8+ T cells sorted from blood, sampled between weeks 30 and 35, from a patient treated with tofacitinib. These receptors were obtained from a human donor with alopecia areata.

The chain links TRBV4-1 to TRBJ2-7, with D possibly matching TRBD1 (5 bases). This CDR3 has 13 residues. Germline lookup yields CDR1 MGHRA and CDR2 YSYEKL. V lost 0 bases, J lost 6 bases, and 9 bases lay in between. DNA for the CDR3: TGCGCCAGCAGCCAAGACAGGGCAGCCGAGCAGTACTTC. Protein: CASSQDRAAEQYF.

The rearrangement joins TRBV29-1 to TRBJ2-1; 8 bases align to TRBD2. Trimming cost V 0 bases and J 4 bases; bases outside gene matches: 8. CDR1 and CDR2 (germline): SQVTM, ANQGSEA. The CDR3 runs to 16 residues. This CDR3 is CSVEESGRGVYNEQFF. In DNA form, the CDR3 reads TGCAGCGTTGAAGAGTCAGGGCGGGGGGTTTACAATGAGCAGTTCTTC.

This chain links TRBV29-1 with TRBJ1-1; 10 nucleotides line up with TRBD1. Germline values: CDR1 SQVTM, CDR2 ANQGSEA. The ends lost 5 bases at V and 3 bases at J; junction bases unmatched: 9. This CDR3 region has 15 residues. CDR3 DNA sequence: TGCAGCGTTTATACCCCGGGACAGGGGTACACTGAAGCTTTCTTT. Encoded protein: CSVYTPGQGYTEAFF.

The chain employs TRBV6-1 and TRBJ2-1, with 10 bases lining up with TRBD2. The CDR3 runs 14 residues. Unmatched junction bases numbered 4, after V lost 4 bases and J lost 7 bases. Germline loops: CDR1 MNHNS, CDR2 SASEGT. CDR3: CASSGSGRVNEQFF. DNA for the CDR3: TGTGCCAGCAGTGGAAGCGGGAGGGTTAATGAGCAGTTCTTC.

The chain couples TRBV9 to TRBJ2-7, with 8 bases that match TRBD2. CDR1 is SGDLS, CDR2 YYNGEE, per germline. The length of the CDR3 is 14 residues. The junction had 5 bases not matched to a gene; V was cut back by 5 bases and J by 1 base. Here the CDR3 DNA reads TGTGCCAGCAGTGGAGCGGGAGTGTCCTACGAGCAGTACTTC. This encodes CASSGAGVSYEQYF. The whole variable domain, remainder taken from reference TRBV9 and TRBJ2-7, is DSGVTQTPKHLITATGQRVTLRCSPRSGDLSVYWYQQSLDQGLQFLIQYYNGEERAKGNILERFSAQQFPDLHSELNLSSLELGDSALYFCASSGAGVSYEQYFGPGTRLTVT.

The chain joins TRBV6-6 to TRBJ2-5; D ambiguous. Germline loops: CDR1 MNHNY, CDR2 SVGAGI (reference sequence). This CDR3 region has 11 residues. The V and J ends lost 3 bases and 4 bases respectively, with 3 bases between them. The chain's CDR3 is CASSYRETQYF. DNA of the CDR3: TGTGCCAGCAGTTATCGAGAGACCCAGTACTTC.

This chain connects TRBV13 to TRBJ2-1; the D gene could be TRBD1 or TRBD2 (6 bases each). The V and J ends lost 7 bases and 4 bases respectively, with 17 bases between them. This CDR3 contains 15 residues. Germline V gives CDR1 PRHDT, CDR2 FYEKMQ (reference sequence). The CDR3 loop reads CASTQQGGLYNEQFF. The CDR3 bases are TGTGCCAGCACCCAGCAAGGGGGGCTATACAATGAGCAGTTCTTC.

The chain uses TRBV27 and TRBJ1-1; TRBD1 aligns across 9 bases. CDR3 size: 14 residues. The J segment lost 7 bases and the V segment lost 0 bases, leaving 3 bases of the junction unmatched. Germline CDR1 MNHEY, CDR2 SMNVEV (reference sequence). CDR3: CASSLSGTGREAFF. The CDR3 DNA is TGTGCCAGCAGTTTATCAGGGACAGGGCGTGAAGCTTTCTTT.

In the case of this clone: At one boundary the junction diverges from the germline segment, which might be a read error. The chain combines TRBV7-7 with TRBJ2-2; D may correspond to TRBD1 or TRBD2 (6 bases each). CDR3 length equals 15 residues. The germline CDR1 and CDR2 sequences are SSHAT and FNYEAQ (reference sequence). CDR3 loop: CASSFGGRRTGELFF. The CDR3 DNA reads as TGTGCTAGCAGCTTCGGGGGCCGCCGGACCGGGGAGCTGTTTTTT.

The chain combines TRBV5-6 with TRBJ1-2; 9 bases align to TRBD1. Germline CDR1 is SGHDT and CDR2 is YYEEEE. The CDR3 runs 16 residues. Trimming at V came to 3 bases and at J to 2 bases, leaving 8 bases not matched to a gene. DNA of the CDR3: TGTGCCAGCAGCTGGACCCCCGGGACAGGGAACTATGGCTACACCTTC. This sequence encodes CASSWTPGTGNYGYTF. The full variable domain, with the rest looked up from reference TRBV5-6 and TRBJ1-2, is DAGVTQSPTHLIKTRGQQVTLRCSPKSGHDTVSWYQQALGQGPQFIFQYYEEEERQRGNFPDRFSGHQFPNYSSELNVNALLLGDSALYLCASSWTPGTGNYGYTFGSGTRLTVV.

J is TRBJ2-7 and V is TRBV7-6; TRBD1 agrees at 7 bases. Germline V gene sequence: CDR1 SGHVS, CDR2 FNYEAQ. The CDR3 totals 15 residues. The V and J ends lost 5 bases and 2 bases, in that order; junction bases with no gene match: 9. The CDR3 DNA follows: TGTGCCAGCAGCCTGGGACAGATGAATCCCTACGAGCAGTACTTC. Protein product: CASSLGQMNPYEQYF.

The chain is built from TRBV7-8 and TRBJ1-1; D remains ambiguous. The germline gives CDR1 SGHVS, CDR2 FQNEAQ. CDR3 length: 15 amino acids. V lost 4 bases and J 1 base, leaving 13 bases between the germline ends. CDR3: CASSSEEGGNTEAFF. The DNA of the CDR3 is TGTGCCAGCAGCTCCGAGGAGGGAGGGAACACTGAAGCTTTCTTT.

The CDR3 bases are TGTGCCAGCAGCTTAGGGTGGACTGAAGCTTTCTTT. It yields the protein CASSLGWTEAFF. The chain combines TRBV7-9 with TRBJ1-1; no definite D call. CDR1 and CDR2 (germline): SEHNR, FQNEAQ (reference sequence). V lost 1 base, J lost 5 bases, and 5 bases lay in between. CDR3 size: 12 residues.

The genes are TRBV28 and TRBJ2-5; no firm D call. CDR1 MDHEN and CDR2 SYDVKM come from the germline V gene. Between the trimmed V and J ends, which lost 7 bases and 3 bases, there was a span of 12 bases. The CDR3 extends over 13 amino acids. For the CDR3, the DNA is TGTGCCAGCAACCTAAACGTTGAAGAGACCCAGTACTTC. Translated, it gives CASNLNVEETQYF.

V and J are TRBV18 and TRBJ2-1; D is ambiguous. This CDR3 comprises 13 residues. V shed 3 bases and J shed 5 bases, with 8 bases lying between them. Looked up from germline, CDR1 is KGHSH and CDR2 is LQKENI. For the CDR3, the DNA is TGTGCCAGCTCACCCGATAGGGACAATGAGCAGTTCTTC. Translated, it gives CASSPDRDNEQFF.